Below, 26 T cell receptor beta chains from the same sample are listed, as sequenced in a study of Ad26.COV2.S vaccination and SARS-CoV-2 variants. The protocol was immunoSEQ multiplex PCR, while the TCRdb copy is restricted to in-frame clones and leaves out a portion. The repertoire holds a few hundred thousand clones, with around 90% as singletons. Treatment specified: some 20 received Ad26.COV2.S at low or high dose, single or two shots; about five received placebo; per-sample allocation not given. Day 63 after the first vaccine or placebo injection was the time point for sampling. This material consisted of peripheral blood, taken in a trial of Ad26.COV2.S vaccine versus placebo. Receptor source: a person aged 18 to 65 who received the Ad26.COV2.S COVID-19 vaccine or a placebo.

The gene calls are TRBV6-5 and TRBJ2-7; 9 bases align to TRBD1. After removal of 4 bases from V and 4 bases from J, the junction contained 5 bases not matched to a gene. CDR1 and CDR2 from the germline V gene are MNHEY and SVGAGI. This CDR3 region has 14 residues. The chain's CDR3 is CASSLGQGGYEQYF. The CDR3 DNA reads TGTGCCAGCAGTTTGGGACAGGGTGGTTACGAGCAGTACTTC.

The chain carries TRBV19 and TRBJ1-1; D is possibly TRBD1 (6 bases). Trimming stripped 3 bases from V and 1 base from J, with 9 bases between. The CDR3 spans 14 residues. Looked up from germline, CDR1 is LNHDA and CDR2 is SQIVND (reference sequence). The CDR3 DNA sequence: TGTGCCAGTAGTATGATACAGGGGAACACTGAAGCTTTCTTT. Protein product: CASSMIQGNTEAFF.

The gene calls are TRBV9 and TRBJ2-2; 7 bases align to TRBD2. V lost 4 bases, J lost 3 bases, and 9 bases stayed unmatched. CDR3 length equals 16 residues. Germline CDR1 SGDLS, CDR2 YYNGEE. For the CDR3, the DNA is TGTGCCAGCAGCCCTCAGCAGGGAGGGTACACCGGGGAGCTGTTTTTT. This translates into CASSPQQGGYTGELFF.

J is TRBJ1-4 and V is TRBV21-1. TRBV21-1 is designated a pseudogene. The CDR3 is 19 residues long. The CDR3 bases are TGTGCCAGCAGCAAAGCGCAAACGGTCCAACCCTGCTCTAATGAAAAACTGTTTTTT. Translating it yields CASSKAQTVQPCSNEKLFF.

The chain carries TRBV30 and TRBJ2-3; D is unresolved. The CDR3 contains 12 residues. The germline gives CDR1 GTSNPN, CDR2 SVGIG (reference sequence). V was trimmed by 6 bases and J by 6 bases, leaving 13 bases between them. In nucleotides, the CDR3 is TGTGCCTGCACACCCCACGAGGATACGCAGTATTTT. This sequence encodes CACTPHEDTQYF.

The sample holds a few counts of this clone. The rearrangement links TRBV5-4 to TRBJ1-2; TRBD1 might be the D (6 bases). The germline V and J ends were trimmed by 4 bases and 5 bases, with 9 bases remaining between them. Germline assignment: CDR1 SGHNT and CDR2 YYREEE (reference sequence). CDR3 length: 12 residues. CDR3 residues: CASSDGQYGYTF. DNA of the CDR3: TGTGCCAGCAGCGACGGACAGTATGGCTACACCTTC.

The chain employs TRBV29-1 and TRBJ2-5, with D possibly being TRBD1 (6 bases). In germline, CDR1 is SQVTM, CDR2 ANQGSEA. Trimming took 3 bases from V and 5 from J, leaving 13 bases between them. There are 13 residues in the CDR3. In nucleotides, the CDR3 is TGCAGCGTTGATAAGGGGGATCTGGAGACCCAGTACTTC. Translation: CSVDKGDLETQYF.

The table lists this clone with a count of one. The chain couples TRBV6-5 to TRBJ2-7; D gene ambiguous. Trimming removed 0 bases at V and 6 bases at J, with 18 bases between. The V gene's germline CDR1 is MNHEY and CDR2 SVGAGI. The length of the CDR3 is 16 residues. The CDR3 region is CASSYSTPGGNGEQYF. In nucleotides, the CDR3 is TGTGCCAGCAGTTACTCCACGCCAGGTGGAAATGGCGAGCAGTACTTC.

The chain joins TRBV9 to TRBJ1-2; maybe TRBD1 (5 bases). CDR1 is SGDLS, CDR2 YYNGEE, per germline. This CDR3 contains 15 residues. V was clipped by 3 bases and J by 2 bases, with 14 bases between them. In DNA form, the CDR3 reads TGTGCCAGCAGCGCCCGGGACGTAGAGAACTATGGCTACACCTTC. Translated: CASSARDVENYGYTF.

This clone came up a few times. CDR3 DNA sequence: TGTGCCAGCAGCTTCTCGACACGGGCCTCTGGAAACACCATATATTTT. Its translation: CASSFSTRASGNTIYF. This chain links TRBV5-6 with TRBJ1-3; no definite D call. The CDR3 contains 16 residues. Per the germline V gene, CDR1 is SGHDT and CDR2 is YYEEEE. Trimming shortened V by 2 bases and J by 0 bases, and 12 bases separated the two germline ends.

The chain combines TRBV9 with TRBJ1-1; D gene uncertain. Trimming removed 4 bases at V and 11 bases at J, with 18 bases between. The germline V gene encodes CDR1 SGDLS and CDR2 YYNGEE. CDR3 length: 13 amino acids. The CDR3 region is CASSLSTGTVAFF. For the CDR3, the DNA is TGTGCCAGCAGCCTAAGTACGGGCACAGTTGCTTTCTTT.

The chain has TRBV19 and TRBJ2-7; 10 bases match TRBD1. This CDR3 comprises 14 residues. V lost 5 bases, J lost 5 bases, and 6 bases stayed unmatched. Germline loops: CDR1 LNHDA, CDR2 SQIVND (reference sequence). The DNA for the CDR3 is TGTGCCAGTAGTCGGGACAGGGGTTGGAACGAGCAGTACTTC. This codes for CASSRDRGWNEQYF.

This clone was detected only a few times. The chain has TRBV6-5 and TRBJ1-1, with D possibly matching TRBD1 (5 bases). Germline V lookup: CDR1 MNHEY, CDR2 SVGAGI. The CDR3 covers 13 residues. Trimming removed 7 bases from V and 0 bases from J, with 9 bases in between. The CDR3 here is CASTRQMNTEAFF. The CDR3 DNA is TGTGCCAGCACGCGACAGATGAACACTGAAGCTTTCTTT.

The rearrangement joins TRBV27 to TRBJ1-4; D ambiguous. Deletions cut 2 bases from V and 3 bases from J, with 10 bases between. CDR3 length equals 15 residues. CDR1 MNHEY and CDR2 SMNVEV come from the germline V gene (reference sequence). The CDR3 sequence: CASSLRSEPNEKLFF. CDR3 bases: TGTGCCAGCAGTTTACGGTCGGAACCTAATGAAAAACTGTTTTTT.

The J gene is TRBJ2-3, the V gene TRBV11-1; D gene unclear. The CDR3 sequence is 14 residues long. Trimming cost V 0 bases and J 2 bases, with 6 bases left between them. From germline, CDR1 is SGHAT and CDR2 FQDESV (reference sequence). CDR3 coding DNA: TGTGCCAGCAGCTTAGCACAGACCACAGATACGCAGTATTTT. Its protein product is CASSLAQTTDTQYF. The variable domain in full, completed from reference TRBV11-1 and TRBJ2-3, reads EAEVAQSPRYKITEKSQAVAFWCDPISGHATLYWYRQILGQGPELLVQFQDESVVDDSQLPKDRFSAERLKGVDSTLKIQPAELGDSAMYLCASSLAQTTDTQYFGPGTRLTVL.

Comments on this clone: This sample also contains other DNA sequences that code for the same CDR3. V is TRBV19 and J is TRBJ1-1; D is unclear. Per the germline V gene, CDR1 is LNHDA and CDR2 is SQIVND (reference sequence). Trimming cost V 8 bases and J 1 base, with 5 bases left between them. The CDR3 loop spans 11 amino acids. As DNA, the CDR3 is TGTGCCAGTCGGGGGAACACTGAAGCTTTCTTT. Its protein product is CASRGNTEAFF.

The chain is built from TRBV12-3 or TRBV12-4 and TRBJ1-1; D is unresolved. The CDR3 sequence is 13 residues long. Deletions cut 6 bases from V and 11 bases from J, with 19 bases between. This CDR3 is CASSQTKPTNAFF. DNA for the CDR3: TGTGCCAGCAGCCAGACTAAGCCGACGAATGCTTTCTTT.

The V call is TRBV4-3, the J call TRBJ2-2, with a tentative D call TRBD1 (6 bases). The CDR3 covers 15 residues. Germline-derived CDR1 and CDR2 are LGHNA and YSLEER. V gave up 1 base and J gave up 3 bases, with 9 bases separating them. The CDR3 bases are TGCGCCAGCAGCCAAGCGGCAGGGGACACCGGGGAGCTGTTTTTT. Translated, it gives CASSQAAGDTGELFF.

This clone was seen only a few times. The chain combines TRBV27 with TRBJ1-6; possible D gene TRBD1, 6 bases. CDR1 and CDR2 (germline): MNHEY, SMNVEV (reference sequence). The V end lost 3 bases, the J end lost 6 bases, and 12 bases lay between the germline ends. CDR3 length: 15 amino acids. The CDR3 DNA reads as TGTGCCAGCAGTTTGGCACAGGGCCTTAATTCACCCCTCCACTTT. Encoded protein: CASSLAQGLNSPLHF.

The chain combines TRBV27 with TRBJ2-1; 7 positions agree with TRBD1. With V trimmed by 5 bases and J by 6 bases, 7 bases remained unmatched. The CDR3 sequence is 14 residues long. Germline V gene sequence: CDR1 MNHEY, CDR2 SMNVEV (reference sequence). CDR3 bases: TGTGCCAGCAGTCCCTCCCCAGGGGGCAATGAGCAGTTCTTC. Translated: CASSPSPGGNEQFF.

This clone appeared a single time. This chain joins TRBV6-5 and TRBJ2-7; D may correspond to TRBD1 or TRBD2 (5 bases each). The V end was cut by 5 bases, the J end by 3 bases, with 11 bases between. Germline CDR1 MNHEY, CDR2 SVGAGI. The CDR3 is made up of 13 amino acids. CDR3 DNA: TGTGCCAGCAGTCGCCGGGACGTCTACGAGCAGTACTTC. Translation gives CASSRRDVYEQYF.

On this clone itself: A much larger clone differs by one base, so this may be a read error. The chain links TRBV2 to TRBJ2-7; TRBD2 is a possible D gene (6 bases). The germline V gene has CDR1 SNHLY and CDR2 FYNNEI. V was pared by 4 bases and J by 6 bases, with 13 bases between. The CDR3 runs to 13 residues. CDR3 sequence reads: CASSGGGEVEQYF. The CDR3 DNA is TGTGCCAGCAGTGGGGGCGGGGAGGTCGAGCAGTACTTC.

This chain uses TRBV12-5 with TRBJ1-6; D remains unclear. CDR3 length equals 13 residues. The V gene's germline CDR1 is LGHNT and CDR2 FRNRAP. Trimming stripped 6 bases from V and 4 bases from J, with 7 bases between. The CDR3 bases are TGTGCTAGTGGAAAGGGATATAATTCACCCCTCCACTTT. This codes for CASGKGYNSPLHF.

The chain couples TRBV27 to TRBJ2-7; the D gene could be TRBD1 or TRBD2 (5 bases each). The CDR3 consists of 14 residues. V was shortened by 6 bases and J by 5 bases, with 17 bases between the two germline ends. Per germline, CDR1 MNHEY and CDR2 SMNVEV (reference sequence). CDR3 protein: CASSTLGVGNEQYF. CDR3 nucleotide sequence: TGTGCCAGCAGCACTTTGGGGGTGGGGAACGAGCAGTACTTC.

The rearrangement joins TRBV7-9 to TRBJ2-1, with D unclear. Germline CDR1 and CDR2: SEHNR and FQNEAQ (reference sequence). This CDR3 comprises 14 residues. Trimming stripped 2 bases from V and 0 bases from J, with 5 bases between. The CDR3: CASSLMSSYNEQFF. The CDR3 DNA sequence: TGTGCCAGCAGCTTAATGAGCTCCTACAATGAGCAGTTCTTC.

This clone was picked up a small number of times. The chain recombines TRBV5-5 with TRBJ1-3; 11 bases fit TRBD1. V shed 4 bases, J shed 6 bases, and the junction held 3 bases outside the gene matches. CDR1 and CDR2 from the germline V gene are SGHKS and YYEKEE (reference sequence). The CDR3 is 14 amino acids. The CDR3, as DNA: TGTGCCAGCAGCCGGACAGGGGGCGTAAACACCATATATTTT. This gives the protein CASSRTGGVNTIYF.